This is a list of T cell receptor beta chains from one sample in a study of T-cell reconstitution after alpha-beta-depleted transplantation in children. TCRdb itself ran the PCR reads through MiXCR, one entry per CDR3 protein. The sample gives about 540,000 distinct CDR3 sequences, about 16% of which show up once; over 3% is in the top ten. The sample was PBMCs from the stem cell graft donor, taken from the stem cell graft. These TCRs come from a human donor who donated a stem cell graft to a child with acute lymphoblastic leukemia. CDR3s include the opening cysteine and the closing phenylalanine or tryptophan. D genes are given only for firm matches. The size of a clone is reported for some rows only, either as once, few or many, or as a class for expanded clones.

D,size,J,V,DNA,CDR3
TRBD2,few,TRBJ2-1,TRBV11-2,TGTGCCAGCATCCTTAGCGGGAGAGACGAGCAGTTCTTC,CASILSGRDEQFF
TRBD2,few,TRBJ2-4,TRBV20-1,TGCAGTGCTGGGGCGGGGGGCAGGGACATTCAGTACTTC,CSAGAGGRDIQYF
-,few,TRBJ2-4,TRBV4-1,TGCGCCAGCAGCTTCTTACGTGAAAACATTCAGTACTTC,CASSFLRENIQYF
TRBD2,-,TRBJ2-5,TRBV5-1,TGCGCCAGCAGCCCGGAGGGGACTAGCGGGACCCAAGAGACCCAGTACTTC,CASSPEGTSGTQETQYF
TRBD1,many,TRBJ2-7,TRBV7-8,TGTGCCAGCAGCTTGGCCGGGACAGGGCCATTTTCCTACGAGCAGTACTTC,CASSLAGTGPFSYEQYF
-,few,TRBJ1-2,TRBV2,TGTGCCAGCAGTCGCACCGGGGCAGCTGATAATCGGGGCTACACCTTC,CASSRTGAADNRGYTF
-,-,TRBJ2-5,TRBV6-5,TGTGCCAGCAGTTGGCAGGGGTCCCAAGAGACCCAGTACTTC,CASSWQGSQETQYF
-,-,TRBJ2-1,TRBV15,TGTGCCACCAGCACCCGGAGGTTGGGGGATAATGAGCAGTTCTTC,CATSTRRLGDNEQFF
-,-,TRBJ2-7,TRBV12-5,TGTGCTAGTGGTTTGGGGACTTCCTACGAGCAGTACTTC,CASGLGTSYEQYF
-,few,TRBJ1-1,TRBV14,TGTGCCAGCAGCCAAGCCCTTCCCCCTTTCGACCAGAAAGGATACACTGAAGCTTTCTTT,CASSQALPPFDQKGYTEAFF
TRBD1,-,TRBJ2-2,TRBV27,TGTGCCAGCAGTTTATCAAGAACCGGGACAGGGAACACCGGGGAGCTGTTTTTT,CASSLSRTGTGNTGELFF
TRBD1,-,TRBJ2-7,TRBV27,TGTGCCAGCAGTTCCCCCAGGGACAGGGTTTCCTACGAGCAGTACTTC,CASSSPRDRVSYEQYF
TRBD2,-,TRBJ2-1,TRBV5-1,TGCGCCAGCAGCTTGCGTGGGGGACTAAGTCGTTCTGCGGAGGAAAATGAGCAGTTCTTC,CASSLRGGLSRSAEENEQFF
TRBD2,-,TRBJ2-3,TRBV5-1,TGCGCCAGCAGCTTGGCCCTCCTAGCGGGACCGACAGATACGCAGTATTTT,CASSLALLAGPTDTQYF
TRBD2,few,TRBJ2-3,TRBV20-1,TGCAGTGCTAGAGATTTGACTAGCGGGAGGGCCAAGGCAGATACGCAGTATTTT,CSARDLTSGRAKADTQYF
-,-,TRBJ1-5,TRBV20-1,TGCAGTGCCAGAGGGGGGACCCCTCGGAGCAATCAGCCCCAGCATTTT,CSARGGTPRSNQPQHF
-,-,TRBJ2-7,TRBV7-6,TGTGCCAGCAGCTTAGTGCAGGGCGCGCAGTACTTC,CASSLVQGAQYF
-,-,TRBJ1-6,TRBV7-6,TGTGCCAGCAGATCCGAACGACAGGCTAATTCACCCCTCCACTTT,CASRSERQANSPLHF
TRBD2,few,TRBJ2-2,TRBV15,TGTGCCACCAGCGACCGGACTAGCGGGTTTGGCACCGGGGAGCTGTTTTTT,CATSDRTSGFGTGELFF
-,once,TRBJ2-7,TRBV27,TGTGCCAGCAGTTTATCCCTGGGATCGATAAATTACGAGCAGTACTTC,CASSLSLGSINYEQYF
-,many,TRBJ2-7,TRBV5-1,TGCGCCAGCAGCCAAATATCCACAGCTACCTACGAGCAGTACTTC,CASSQISTATYEQYF
TRBD1,-,TRBJ1-1,TRBV18,TGTGCCAGCTCACCAGAGTATTCAGGGGGAGCTGAAGCTTTCTTT,CASSPEYSGGAEAFF
TRBD1,-,TRBJ2-2,TRBV11-2,TGTGCCAGCAGCTTGGGGGACAGCTCGACCGGGGAGCTGTTTTTT,CASSLGDSSTGELFF
-,few,TRBJ2-7,TRBV4-1,TGCGCCAGCAGCCAGACCTCTCCGGAGAGCTCCTACGAGCAGTACTTC,CASSQTSPESSYEQYF
-,few,TRBJ2-2,TRBV15,TGTGCCACCAGCAGAGAAGGACCAGCGAACACCGGGGAGCTGTTTTTT,CATSREGPANTGELFF
-,-,TRBJ2-1,TRBV14,TGTGCCAGCAGCCAACAGACAGCCTCTTTCCTTAATGAGCAGTTCTTC,CASSQQTASFLNEQFF
-,-,TRBJ1-1,TRBV14,TGTGCCAGCAGCCAAAAACTGAACACTGAAGCTTTCTTT,CASSQKLNTEAFF
TRBD1,-,TRBJ1-1,TRBV29-1,TGCAGCGCCCTTGGACAGGGCTCTGAAGCTTTCTTT,CSALGQGSEAFF
-,few,TRBJ2-2,TRBV7-2,TGTGCCAGCAGCTTCTATCTCACCGGGGAGCTGTTTTTT,CASSFYLTGELFF
-,-,TRBJ2-5,TRBV20-1,TGCAGTGCTAGGCCCTTTGACAGAAGGCAAGAGACCCAGTACTTC,CSARPFDRRQETQYF
-,few,TRBJ2-1,TRBV27,TGTGCCAGCAGCTTATGGGGACCTGATGAGCAGTTCTTC,CASSLWGPDEQFF
TRBD1,few,TRBJ2-7,TRBV27,TGTGCCAGCAGTTTATCCGGGGCGAGGGACAGCCACTTC,CASSLSGARDSHF
TRBD1,-,TRBJ2-5,TRBV5-1,TGCGCCAGCAGCGCTGGGGGACAGCCGGAGACCCAGTACTTC,CASSAGGQPETQYF